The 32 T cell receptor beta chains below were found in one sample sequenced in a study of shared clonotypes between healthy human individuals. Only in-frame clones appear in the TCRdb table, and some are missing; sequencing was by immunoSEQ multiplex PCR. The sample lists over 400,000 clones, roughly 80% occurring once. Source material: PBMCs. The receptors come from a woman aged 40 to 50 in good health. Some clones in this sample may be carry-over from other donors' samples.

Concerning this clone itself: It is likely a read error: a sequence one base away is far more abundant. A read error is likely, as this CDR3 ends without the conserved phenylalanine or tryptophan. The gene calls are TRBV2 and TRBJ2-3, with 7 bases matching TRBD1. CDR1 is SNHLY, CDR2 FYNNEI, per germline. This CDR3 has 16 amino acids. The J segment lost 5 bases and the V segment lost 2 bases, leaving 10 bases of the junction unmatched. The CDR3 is CASSERLAPGGDTQYL. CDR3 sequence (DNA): TGTGCCAGCAGTGAACGCCTGGCCCCAGGGGGAGATACGCAGTATCTT.

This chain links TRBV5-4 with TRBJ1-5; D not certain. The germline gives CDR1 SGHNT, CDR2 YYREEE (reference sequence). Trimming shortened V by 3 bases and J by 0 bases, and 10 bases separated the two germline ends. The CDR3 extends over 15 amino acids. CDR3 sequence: CASSYDFFSNQPQHF. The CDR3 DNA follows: TGTGCCAGCAGCTACGACTTTTTTAGCAATCAGCCCCAGCATTTT.

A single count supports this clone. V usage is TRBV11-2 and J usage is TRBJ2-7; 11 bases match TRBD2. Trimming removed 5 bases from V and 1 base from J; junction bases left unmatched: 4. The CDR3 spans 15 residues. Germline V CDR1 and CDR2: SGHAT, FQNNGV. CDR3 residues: CASSQGLAVSYEQYF. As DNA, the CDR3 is TGTGCCAGCAGCCAGGGACTAGCGGTTTCCTACGAGCAGTACTTC.

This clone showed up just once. CDR3: CASSQPTSGSRHEQFF. The CDR3 DNA is TGCGCCAGCAGCCAACCCACTAGCGGGAGCAGACATGAGCAGTTCTTC. The chain links TRBV4-1 to TRBJ2-1; 11 bases are a match to TRBD2. The germline gives CDR1 MGHRA, CDR2 YSYEKL. V was clipped by 2 bases and J by 8 bases; unmatched bases: 8. The CDR3 length is 16 residues.

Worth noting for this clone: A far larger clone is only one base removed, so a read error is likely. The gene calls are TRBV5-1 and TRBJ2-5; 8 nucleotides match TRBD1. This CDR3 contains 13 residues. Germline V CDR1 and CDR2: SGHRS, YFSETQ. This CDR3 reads CTSSTGGRETQYF. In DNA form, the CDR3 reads TGCACCAGCTCTACAGGGGGTCGGGAGACCCAGTACTTC.

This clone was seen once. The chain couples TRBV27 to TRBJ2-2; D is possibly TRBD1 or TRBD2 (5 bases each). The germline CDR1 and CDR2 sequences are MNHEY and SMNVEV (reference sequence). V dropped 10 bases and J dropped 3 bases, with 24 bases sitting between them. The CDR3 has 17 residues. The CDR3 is CATGKRGSRSYTGELFF. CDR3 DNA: TGTGCCACCGGGAAAAGGGGCTCCAGAAGTTACACCGGGGAGCTGTTTTTT.

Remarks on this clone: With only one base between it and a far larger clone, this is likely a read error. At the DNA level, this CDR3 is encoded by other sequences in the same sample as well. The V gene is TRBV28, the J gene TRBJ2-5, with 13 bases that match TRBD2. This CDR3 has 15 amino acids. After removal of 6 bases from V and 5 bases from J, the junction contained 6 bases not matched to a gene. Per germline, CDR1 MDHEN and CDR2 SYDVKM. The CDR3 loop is CASRQTSGRPETQYF. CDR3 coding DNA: TGTGCCAGCAGGCAGACTAGCGGGAGGCCGGAGACCCAGTACTTC.

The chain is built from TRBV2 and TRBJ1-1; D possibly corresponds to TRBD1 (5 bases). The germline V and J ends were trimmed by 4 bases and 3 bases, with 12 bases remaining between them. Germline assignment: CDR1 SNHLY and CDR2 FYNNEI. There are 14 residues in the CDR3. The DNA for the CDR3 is TGTGCCAGCAGTGTGGTAAGGGGAGACACTGAAGCTTTCTTT. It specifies CASSVVRGDTEAFF.

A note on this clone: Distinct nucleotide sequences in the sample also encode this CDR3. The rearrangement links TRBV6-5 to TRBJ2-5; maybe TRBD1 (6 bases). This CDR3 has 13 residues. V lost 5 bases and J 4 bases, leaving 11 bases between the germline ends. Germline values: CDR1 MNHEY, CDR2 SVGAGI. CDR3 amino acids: CASSPPGAETQYF. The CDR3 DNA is TGTGCCAGCAGTCCACCAGGGGCAGAGACCCAGTACTTC.

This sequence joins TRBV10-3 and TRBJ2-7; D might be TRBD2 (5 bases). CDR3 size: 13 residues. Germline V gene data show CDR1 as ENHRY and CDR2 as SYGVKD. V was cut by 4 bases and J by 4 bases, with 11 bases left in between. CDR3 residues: CAISAGTGYEQYF. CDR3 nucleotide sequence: TGTGCCATCAGTGCCGGTACGGGGTACGAGCAGTACTTC.

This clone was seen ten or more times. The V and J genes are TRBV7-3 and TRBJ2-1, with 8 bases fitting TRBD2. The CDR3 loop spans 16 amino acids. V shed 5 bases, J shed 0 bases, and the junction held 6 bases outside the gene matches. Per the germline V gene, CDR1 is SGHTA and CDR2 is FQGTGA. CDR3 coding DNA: TGTGCCAGCAGCCCCCCCGGGACTAGCTCCTACAATGAGCAGTTCTTC. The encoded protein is CASSPPGTSSYNEQFF. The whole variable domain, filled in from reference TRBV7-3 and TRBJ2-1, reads GAGVSQTPSNKVTEKGKYVELRCDPISGHTALYWYRQSLGQGPEFLIYFQGTGAADDSGLPNDRFFAVRPEGSVSTLKIQRTERGDSAVYLCASSPPGTSSYNEQFFGPGTRLTVL.

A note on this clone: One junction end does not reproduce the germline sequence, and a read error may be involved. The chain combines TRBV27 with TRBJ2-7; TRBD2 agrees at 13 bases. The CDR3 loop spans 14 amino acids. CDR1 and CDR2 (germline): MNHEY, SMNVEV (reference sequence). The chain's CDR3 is CASSLSGTSGKKMF. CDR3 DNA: TGTGCCAGCAGTTTATCCGGGACTAGCGGGAAGAAAATGTTT.

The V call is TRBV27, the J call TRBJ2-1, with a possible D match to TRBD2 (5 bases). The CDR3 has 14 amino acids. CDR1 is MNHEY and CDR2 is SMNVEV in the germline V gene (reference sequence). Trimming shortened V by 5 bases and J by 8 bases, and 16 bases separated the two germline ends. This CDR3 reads CASSITRTGYEQFF. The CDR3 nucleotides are TGTGCCAGCAGTATCACTCGGACGGGATATGAGCAGTTCTTC.

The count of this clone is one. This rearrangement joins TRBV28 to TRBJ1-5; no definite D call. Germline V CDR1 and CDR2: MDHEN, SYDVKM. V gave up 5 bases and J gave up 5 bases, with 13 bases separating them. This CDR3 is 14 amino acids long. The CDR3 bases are TGTGCCAGCAGTCCACCGGGAGGATATCAGCCCCAGCATTTT. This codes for CASSPPGGYQPQHF.

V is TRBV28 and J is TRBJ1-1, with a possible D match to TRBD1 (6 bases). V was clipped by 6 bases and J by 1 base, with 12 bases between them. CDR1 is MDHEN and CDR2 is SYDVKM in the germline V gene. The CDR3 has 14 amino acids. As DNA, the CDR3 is TGTGCCAGCAGATCCCCGGGACAGAACACTGAAGCTTTCTTT. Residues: CASRSPGQNTEAFF.

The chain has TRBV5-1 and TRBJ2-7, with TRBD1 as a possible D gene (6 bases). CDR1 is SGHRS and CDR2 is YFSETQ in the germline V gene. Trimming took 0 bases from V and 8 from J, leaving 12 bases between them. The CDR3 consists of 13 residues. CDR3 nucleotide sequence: TGCGCCAGCAGCTTGGATCAGGGGATCAAGCAGTACTTC. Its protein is CASSLDQGIKQYF.

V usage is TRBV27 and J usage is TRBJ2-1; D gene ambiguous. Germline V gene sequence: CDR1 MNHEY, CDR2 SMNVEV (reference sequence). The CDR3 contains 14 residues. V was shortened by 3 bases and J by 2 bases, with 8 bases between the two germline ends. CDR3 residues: CASSLRRPYNEQFF. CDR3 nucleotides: TGTGCCAGCAGTTTGAGGAGACCCTACAATGAGCAGTTCTTC.

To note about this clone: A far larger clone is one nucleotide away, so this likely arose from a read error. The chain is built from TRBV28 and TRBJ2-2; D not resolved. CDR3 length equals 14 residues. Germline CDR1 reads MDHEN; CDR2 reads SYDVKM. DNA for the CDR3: TGTGCCAGCGGTTTAACCAGGAACACCGGGGAGCTGTTTTTT. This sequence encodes CASGLTRNTGELFF.

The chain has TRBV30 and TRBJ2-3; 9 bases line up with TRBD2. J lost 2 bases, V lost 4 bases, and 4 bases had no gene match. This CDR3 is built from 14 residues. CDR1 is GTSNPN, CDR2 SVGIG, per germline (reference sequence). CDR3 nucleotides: TGTGCCTGGAATGCGGGAGGGAACACAGATACGCAGTATTTT. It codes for CAWNAGGNTDTQYF.

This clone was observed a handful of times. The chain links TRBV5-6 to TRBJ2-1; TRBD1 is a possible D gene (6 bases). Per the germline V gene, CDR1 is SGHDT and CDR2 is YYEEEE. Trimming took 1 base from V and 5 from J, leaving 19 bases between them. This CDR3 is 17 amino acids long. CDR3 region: CASSLLTAGVNDNEQFF. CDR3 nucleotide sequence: TGTGCCAGCAGCTTGTTAACAGCAGGGGTAAATGACAATGAGCAGTTCTTC.

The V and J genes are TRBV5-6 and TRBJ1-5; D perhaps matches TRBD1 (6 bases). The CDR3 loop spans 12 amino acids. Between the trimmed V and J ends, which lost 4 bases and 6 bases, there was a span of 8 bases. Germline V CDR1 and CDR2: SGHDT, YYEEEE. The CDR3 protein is CASSTQGQPQHF. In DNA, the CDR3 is TGTGCCAGCAGCACACAGGGTCAGCCCCAGCATTTT.

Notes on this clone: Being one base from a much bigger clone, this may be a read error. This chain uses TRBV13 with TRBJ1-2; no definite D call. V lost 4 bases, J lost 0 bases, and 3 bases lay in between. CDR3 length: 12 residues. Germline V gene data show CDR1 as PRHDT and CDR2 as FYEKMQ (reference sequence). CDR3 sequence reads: CASSSTNYGYTF. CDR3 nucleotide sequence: TGTGCCAGCAGCTCCACTAACTATGGCTACACCTTC.

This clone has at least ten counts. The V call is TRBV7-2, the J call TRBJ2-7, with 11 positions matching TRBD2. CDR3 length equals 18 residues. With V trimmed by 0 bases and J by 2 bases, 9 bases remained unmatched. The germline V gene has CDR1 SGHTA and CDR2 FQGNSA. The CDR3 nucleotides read TGTGCCAGCAGCTTAGCGTCTAGCGGGAGGACTTCCCCCTACGAGCAGTACTTC. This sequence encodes CASSLASSGRTSPYEQYF.

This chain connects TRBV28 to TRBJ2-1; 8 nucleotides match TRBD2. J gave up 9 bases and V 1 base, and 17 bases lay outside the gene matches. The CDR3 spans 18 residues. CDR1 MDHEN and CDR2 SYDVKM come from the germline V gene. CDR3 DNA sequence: TGTGCCAGCAGTTTATCGAGCGGGAGAGGCGGGGGGAGGGGTGAGCAGTTCTTC. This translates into CASSLSSGRGGGRGEQFF. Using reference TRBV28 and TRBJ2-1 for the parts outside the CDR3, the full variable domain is DVKVTQSSRYLVKRTGEKVFLECVQDMDHENMFWYRQDPGLGLRLIYFSYDVKMKEKGDIPEGYSVSREKKERFSLILESASTNQTSMYLCASSLSSGRGGGRGEQFFGPGTRLTVL.

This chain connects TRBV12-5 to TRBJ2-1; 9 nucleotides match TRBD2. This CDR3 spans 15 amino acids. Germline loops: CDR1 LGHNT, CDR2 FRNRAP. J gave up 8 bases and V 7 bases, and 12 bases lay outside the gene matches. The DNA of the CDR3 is TGTGCTAGTGCGTGGAGCGGGGGGCGACTGCATGAGCAGTTCTTC. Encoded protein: CASAWSGGRLHEQFF.

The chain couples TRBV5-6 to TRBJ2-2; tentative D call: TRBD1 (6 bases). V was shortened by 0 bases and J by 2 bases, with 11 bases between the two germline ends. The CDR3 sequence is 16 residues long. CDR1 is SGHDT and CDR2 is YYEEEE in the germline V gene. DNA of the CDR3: TGTGCCAGCAGCTTGGAGGGGACACCTAACACCGGGGAGCTGTTTTTT. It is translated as CASSLEGTPNTGELFF.

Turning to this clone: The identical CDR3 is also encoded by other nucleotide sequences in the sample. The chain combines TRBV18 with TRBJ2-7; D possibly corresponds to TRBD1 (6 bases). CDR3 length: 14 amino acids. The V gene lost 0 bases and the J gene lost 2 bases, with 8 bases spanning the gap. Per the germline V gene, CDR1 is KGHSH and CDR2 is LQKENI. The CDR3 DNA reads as TGTGCCAGCTCACCACCGCAGGGGACCTACGAGCAGTACTTC. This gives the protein CASSPPQGTYEQYF.

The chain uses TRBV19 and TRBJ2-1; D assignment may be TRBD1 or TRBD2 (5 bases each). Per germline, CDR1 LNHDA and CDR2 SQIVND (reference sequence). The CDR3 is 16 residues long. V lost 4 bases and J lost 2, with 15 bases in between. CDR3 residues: CASSTPGPIAYNEQFF. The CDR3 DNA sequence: TGTGCCAGTAGTACACCGGGACCTATAGCCTACAATGAGCAGTTCTTC.

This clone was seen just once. CDR3 protein: CASSQDLQFSNQPQHF. CDR3 nucleotides: TGCGCCAGCAGCCAAGATCTACAGTTTAGCAATCAGCCCCAGCATTTT. The chain employs TRBV4-3 and TRBJ1-5; D not certain. Germline V gene data show CDR1 as LGHNA and CDR2 as YSLEER. The CDR3 totals 16 residues. The V and J ends lost 0 bases and 0 bases respectively, with 9 bases between them.

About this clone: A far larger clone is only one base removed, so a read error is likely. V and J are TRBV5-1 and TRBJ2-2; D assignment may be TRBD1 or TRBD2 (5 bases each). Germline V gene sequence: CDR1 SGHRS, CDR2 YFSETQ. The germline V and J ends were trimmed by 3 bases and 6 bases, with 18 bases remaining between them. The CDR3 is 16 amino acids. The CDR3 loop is CASSSVAGRLAGELFF. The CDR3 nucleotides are TGCGCCAGCAGCTCGGTGGCAGGGAGACTGGCCGGGGAGCTGTTTTTT.

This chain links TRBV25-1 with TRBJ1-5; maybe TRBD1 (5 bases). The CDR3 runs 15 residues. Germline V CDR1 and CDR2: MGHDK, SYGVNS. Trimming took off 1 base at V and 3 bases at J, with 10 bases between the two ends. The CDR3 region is CASSEWATDNQPQHF. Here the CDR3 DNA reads TGTGCCAGCAGTGAATGGGCGACAGACAATCAGCCCCAGCATTTT.

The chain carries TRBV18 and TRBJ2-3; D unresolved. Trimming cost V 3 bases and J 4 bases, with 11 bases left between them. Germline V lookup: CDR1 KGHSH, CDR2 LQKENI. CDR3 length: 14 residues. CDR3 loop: CASSPIVVADTQYF. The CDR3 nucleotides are TGTGCCAGCTCACCTATTGTAGTTGCAGATACGCAGTATTTT.